A single sample gave rise to the 12 T cell receptor beta chains below, sequenced in a study of cytomegalovirus exposure and HLA in healthy donors. Generated by immunoSEQ multiplex PCR, the TCRdb table keeps only in-frame clones and is missing some. The repertoire holds roughly 80,000 clones, with 94% as singletons. The sequencing sample was made of PBMCs. These receptors came from a woman under 30 in good health and CMV-seronegative.

The chain joins TRBV6-6 to TRBJ2-7; D is undetermined. CDR1 MNHNY and CDR2 SVGAGI come from the germline V gene (reference sequence). V lost 0 bases to trimming and J lost 0 bases, with 9 bases between them. This CDR3 region has 15 residues. CDR3 loop: CASSYSLYSSYEQYF. The DNA of the CDR3 is TGTGCCAGCAGTTACTCGTTGTACAGCTCCTACGAGCAGTACTTC.

The chain has TRBV6-1 and TRBJ1-5; 10 bases are a match to TRBD1. This CDR3 is 15 amino acids long. V was clipped by 2 bases and J by 6 bases; unmatched bases: 4. CDR1 MNHNS and CDR2 SASEGT come from the germline V gene. The CDR3 DNA follows: TGTGCCAGCAGTGAAATGGGACAGGGGTCTCAGCCCCAGCATTTT. This sequence encodes CASSEMGQGSQPQHF.

The V gene is TRBV6-1, the J gene TRBJ1-5, with 9 bases matching TRBD1. V lost 4 bases, J lost 1 base, and 8 bases stayed unmatched. The CDR3 runs to 17 residues. From germline, CDR1 is MNHNS and CDR2 SASEGT. For the CDR3, the DNA is TGTGCCAGCAGTGTCCCGGGACAGGGATTAAGCAATCAGCCCCAGCATTTT. Translation: CASSVPGQGLSNQPQHF.

The J gene is TRBJ1-3, the V gene TRBV19; D possibly corresponds to TRBD1 (6 bases). CDR1 and CDR2 (germline): LNHDA, SQIVND (reference sequence). The CDR3 has 12 residues. V was shortened by 7 bases and J by 5 bases, with 9 bases between the two germline ends. CDR3 sequence: CASIGQRNTIYF. In nucleotides, the CDR3 is TGTGCCAGTATCGGACAGCGAAACACCATATATTTT. Combining the CDR3 with reference TRBV19 and TRBJ1-3 gives the whole variable domain DGGITQSPKYLFRKEGQNVTLSCEQNLNHDAMYWYRQDPGQGLRLIYYSQIVNDFQKGDIAEGYSVSREKKESFPLTVTSAQKNPTAFYLCASIGQRNTIYFGEGSWLTVV.

J is TRBJ2-3 and V is TRBV18; 11 nucleotides line up with TRBD2. After removal of 3 bases from V and 5 bases from J, the junction contained 4 bases not matched to a gene. Germline CDR1 KGHSH, CDR2 LQKENI. The CDR3 runs to 15 residues. CDR3 protein: CASSPVLAGEDTQYF. DNA of the CDR3: TGTGCCAGCTCACCTGTACTAGCGGGAGAAGATACGCAGTATTTT.

This chain links TRBV7-9 with TRBJ2-5, with D possibly being TRBD2 (5 bases). CDR1 and CDR2 (germline): SEHNR, FQNEAQ (reference sequence). The ends were cut back, 4 bases at V and 4 bases at J, with 22 bases in the middle. The CDR3 is 17 amino acids. The chain's CDR3 is CASSSFLLARRPETQYF. The DNA for the CDR3 is TGTGCCAGCAGCTCCTTTCTATTAGCGAGGAGGCCAGAGACCCAGTACTTC.

The chain employs TRBV15 and TRBJ2-3, with 13 bases that match TRBD2. Germline assignment: CDR1 LNHNV and CDR2 YYDKDF (reference sequence). The CDR3 spans 15 residues. Germline trimming cut 2 bases from V and 4 bases from J; bases unmatched to any gene: 0. CDR3 amino acids: CATSRTSGGADTQYF. The CDR3 DNA reads TGTGCCACCAGCAGAACTAGCGGGGGGGCAGATACGCAGTATTTT.

The chain recombines TRBV28 with TRBJ2-7; 10 bases agree with TRBD1. This CDR3 contains 12 residues. Trimming took 3 bases from V and 8 from J; bases not matched to a gene: 1. In germline, CDR1 is MDHEN, CDR2 SYDVKM. DNA for the CDR3: TGTGCCAGCAGTTTGACAGGGGGCCAGCAGTACTTC. Translating gives CASSLTGGQQYF.

The rearrangement links TRBV5-1 to TRBJ2-5, with D possibly TRBD2 on 6 matching bases. With 0 bases removed from V and 3 bases from J, the gap between germline ends came to 12 bases. The germline CDR1 and CDR2 sequences are SGHRS and YFSETQ. The CDR3 has 15 amino acids. DNA of the CDR3: TGCGCCAGCAGCTTGGCCGTTGTAGCGGAAGAGACCCAGTACTTC. Translation gives CASSLAVVAEETQYF.

Here the CDR3 DNA reads TGCGCCAGCAGTGAGTCGACTAGGGTGATCGACGAGCAGTACTTC. Protein product: CASSESTRVIDEQYF. The chain uses TRBV10-2 and TRBJ2-7; maybe TRBD2 (6 bases). Germline-derived CDR1 and CDR2 are WSHSY and SAAADI. V shed 0 bases and J shed 5 bases, with 14 bases lying between them. The CDR3 length is 15 residues.

The CDR3 here is CASSPREETQYF. DNA of the CDR3: TGTGCCAGCAGCCCCAGGGAAGAGACCCAGTACTTC. The gene calls are TRBV11-2 and TRBJ2-5; perhaps TRBD1 as D (5 bases). The ends were cut back, 5 bases at V and 3 bases at J, with 7 bases in the middle. The CDR3 is 12 residues long. CDR1 and CDR2 from the germline V gene are SGHAT and FQNNGV.

The chain uses TRBV14 and TRBJ2-3, with 12 nucleotides matching TRBD2. Germline trimming cut 4 bases from V and 5 bases from J; bases unmatched to any gene: 10. The germline CDR1 and CDR2 sequences are SGHDN and FVKESK. The CDR3 totals 17 residues. The CDR3 loop is CASSRASGRAVLDTQYF. The CDR3 DNA reads TGTGCCAGCAGCCGGGCTAGCGGGAGGGCCGTATTAGATACGCAGTATTTT. The whole variable domain, remainder taken from reference TRBV14 and TRBJ2-3, is EAGVTQFPSHSVIEKGQTVTLRCDPISGHDNLYWYRRVMGKEIKFLLHFVKESKQDESGMPNNRFLAERTGGTYSTLKVQPAELEDSGVYFCASSRASGRAVLDTQYFGPGTRLTVL.